A selection of T cell receptor beta chains follows, all from one sample in a study of blood T cells in healthy people across ages. TCRdb analysed the 5' RACE reads with MiXCR anew, one entry per CDR3 protein. This table has fewer than 750,000 distinct CDR3 sequences, 45% to 55% appearing once. The sample comprised blood. These receptors all come from an elderly man in good health. The CDR3 runs from the conserved cysteine through the conserved F or W. D genes are given only for firm matches. Only part of the rows carry a size: once, few, many, or a class if the clone is expanded.

>TRBJ1-5|TRBV6-5|.|many
TGTGCCAGCAGTTCAGGAGTGCGGGGAGGAGGGCAGCCCCAGCATTTT
CASSSGVRGGGQPQHF
>TRBJ2-7|TRBV5-5|.|.
TGTGCCAGCAGCTCGGAGGACAGGAGGGTCTTTCGCGAGCAGTACTTC
CASSSEDRRVFREQYF
>TRBJ2-2|TRBV4-3|TRBD2|.
TGCGCCAGCAGCCAAGACGGCGGGAGGGCCACCGGGGAGCTGTTTTTT
CASSQDGGRATGELFF
>TRBJ2-7|TRBV28|.|many
TGTGCCAGCAGTTTGGGCATTCACTACGAGCAGTACTTC
CASSLGIHYEQYF
>TRBJ1-2|TRBV12-3/TRBV12-4|.|once
TGTGCCAGCAGTTTAGAGGAGGGACCCGGCTACACCTTC
CASSLEEGPGYTF
>TRBJ2-7|TRBV6-4|TRBD1|few
TGTGCCAGCAGTCTTAGGACAGGGAACTACGAGCAGTACTTC
CASSLRTGNYEQYF
>TRBJ1-4|TRBV4-3|.|.
TGCGCCAGCAGCCAAGATCAGGGGAGGAATGAAAAACTGTTTTTT
CASSQDQGRNEKLFF
>TRBJ2-5|TRBV7-2|.|few
TGTGCCAGCAGCAGATCTCTAGCGTACCAAGAGACCCAGTACTTC
CASSRSLAYQETQYF
>TRBJ2-1|TRBV20-1|.|few
TGCAGTGCTAGTCTCCCTCCCGGATACAATGAGCAGTTCTTC
CSASLPPGYNEQFF
>TRBJ2-5|TRBV6-6|TRBD2|.
TGTGCCAGCAGTTACTCGGCGGGAGCCTTTGAAGAGACCCAGTACTTC
CASSYSAGAFEETQYF
>TRBJ2-7|TRBV28|.|few
TGTGCCAGCAGTTTAAAGGGACACGAGCAGTACTTC
CASSLKGHEQYF
>TRBJ2-1|TRBV20-1|.|many
TGCGCCTCGAGTACAGGGGGGGACAATGAGCAGTTCTTC
CASSTGGDNEQFF
>TRBJ2-1|TRBV29-1|TRBD1|.
TGCAGCGTTGAAAACCGGGACAGGGGAGGGAGTGAGCAGTTCTTC
CSVENRDRGGSEQFF
>TRBJ2-1|TRBV29-1|.|.
TGCAGCGTTGAGCGGGACGGGGCTCTCTACAATGTGCAGTTCTTC
CSVERDGALYNVQFF
>TRBJ1-1|TRBV3-1|.|.
TGTGCCAGCAGCCAAGTTGTCGGGATGAACACTGAAGCTTTCTTT
CASSQVVGMNTEAFF
>TRBJ1-6|TRBV10-3|.|few
TGTGCCATCAGTGACTGGGTTTCGGGTAATTCACCCCTCCACTTT
CAISDWVSGNSPLHF
>TRBJ2-3|TRBV7-2|TRBD2|.
TGTGCCAGCAGCTTAGAAGGACTAGCGGGAGAGAACCAGTATTTT
CASSLEGLAGENQYF
>TRBJ1-2|TRBV7-3|TRBD1|few
TGTGCCAGCAGCTCCGGCGGGACAGGGAAAAACTATGGCTACACCTTC
CASSSGGTGKNYGYTF
>TRBJ2-3|TRBV5-1|TRBD1|.
TGCGCCAGCAGCGTGACAGGGGGAGATACGCAGTATTTT
CASSVTGGDTQYF
>TRBJ2-4|TRBV5-1|TRBD2|once
TGCGCCAGCAGCTTTGACGGACTAGCGAGGTACAATGAGCAGTACTTC
CASSFDGLARYNEQYF
>TRBJ2-3|TRBV6-5|TRBD1|few
TGTGCCAGCAGTTCTCCGGGACAGGTCTACGATACGCAGTATTTT
CASSSPGQVYDTQYF
>TRBJ2-7|TRBV6-6|.|.
TGTGCCAGCAAGAGCTCCTACGAGCAGCACTTC
CASKSSYEQHF